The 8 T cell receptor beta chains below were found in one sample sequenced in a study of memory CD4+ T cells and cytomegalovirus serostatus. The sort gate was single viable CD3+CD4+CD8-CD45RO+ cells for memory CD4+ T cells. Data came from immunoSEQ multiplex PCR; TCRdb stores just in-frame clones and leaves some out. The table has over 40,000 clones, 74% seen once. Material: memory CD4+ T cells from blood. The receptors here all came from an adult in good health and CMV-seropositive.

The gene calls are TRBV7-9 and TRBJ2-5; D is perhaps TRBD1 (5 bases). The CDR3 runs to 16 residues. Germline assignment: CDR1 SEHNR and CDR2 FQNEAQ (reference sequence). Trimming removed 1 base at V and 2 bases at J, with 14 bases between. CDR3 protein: CASSLGLGAEQETQYF. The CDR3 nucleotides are TGTGCCAGCAGCTTAGGTTTAGGGGCGGAACAAGAGACCCAGTACTTC.

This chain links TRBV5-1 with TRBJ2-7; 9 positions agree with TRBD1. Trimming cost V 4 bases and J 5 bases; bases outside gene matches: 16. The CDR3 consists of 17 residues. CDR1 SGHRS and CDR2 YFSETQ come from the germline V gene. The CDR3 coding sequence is TGCGCCAGCAGCCGCCAGAGTTCGGGGACAGGGATCAACGAGCAGTACTTC. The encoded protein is CASSRQSSGTGINEQYF.

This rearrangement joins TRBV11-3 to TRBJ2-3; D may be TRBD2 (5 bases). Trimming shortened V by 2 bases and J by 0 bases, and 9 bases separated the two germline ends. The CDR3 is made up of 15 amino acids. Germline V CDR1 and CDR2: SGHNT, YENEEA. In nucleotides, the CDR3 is TGTGCCAGCAGCTTACGTCGGGGTAGCACAGATACGCAGTATTTT. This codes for CASSLRRGSTDTQYF.

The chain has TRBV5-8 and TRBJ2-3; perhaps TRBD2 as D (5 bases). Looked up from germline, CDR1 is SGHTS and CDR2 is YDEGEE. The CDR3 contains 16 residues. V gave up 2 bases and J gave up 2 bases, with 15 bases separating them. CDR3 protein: CASSFAYGINTDTQYF. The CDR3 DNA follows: TGTGCCAGCAGCTTCGCTTACGGGATAAACACAGATACGCAGTATTTT.

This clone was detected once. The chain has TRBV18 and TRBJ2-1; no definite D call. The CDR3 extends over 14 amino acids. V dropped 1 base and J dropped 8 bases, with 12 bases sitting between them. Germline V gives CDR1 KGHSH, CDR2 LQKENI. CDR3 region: CASSPLSAYDEQFF. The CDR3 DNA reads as TGTGCCAGCTCACCACTCAGCGCCTATGATGAGCAGTTCTTC.

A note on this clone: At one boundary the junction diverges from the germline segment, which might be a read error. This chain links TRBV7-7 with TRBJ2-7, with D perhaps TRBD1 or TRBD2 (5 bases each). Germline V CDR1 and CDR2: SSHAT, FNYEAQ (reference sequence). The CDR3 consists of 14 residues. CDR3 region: CASSLGDGPYEQYF. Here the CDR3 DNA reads TGTGCTAGCAGCTTAGGGGACGGACCCTACGAGCAGTACTTC.

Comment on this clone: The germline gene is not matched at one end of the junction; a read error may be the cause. The DNA for the CDR3 is TGTGCCAGCAGCCCTCGGAGGGTTGGAGACACCATATATTTT. Residues: CASSPRRVGDTIYF. The chain uses TRBV7-9 and TRBJ1-3; D gene unclear. This CDR3 is 14 amino acids long. Germline assignment: CDR1 SEHNR and CDR2 FQNEAQ (reference sequence).

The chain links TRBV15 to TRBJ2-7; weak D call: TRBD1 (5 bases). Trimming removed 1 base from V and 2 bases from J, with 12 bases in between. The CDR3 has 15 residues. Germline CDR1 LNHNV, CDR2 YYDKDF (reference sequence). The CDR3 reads CATSRARQGTYEQYF. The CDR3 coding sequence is TGTGCCACCAGCAGAGCAAGGCAGGGCACCTACGAGCAGTACTTC.